This T cell receptor beta chain was identified in a study of radiation and T cells in renal cell carcinoma. Study-level points and caveats: No pretreatment tumor biopsies were available for baseline clonotypes.

As regards this clone: The antigen is undetermined.

The CDR3 is 15 residues long. V lost 4 bases to trimming and J lost 3 bases; unmatched junction nucleotides: 4. CDR1 and CDR2 from the germline V gene are LNHDA and SQIVND (reference sequence). Regarding time point: baseline pretreatment blood. The treatment was: 15 Gy SBRT to primary tumor, nephrectomy 4 weeks later. This table comes from immunoSEQ multiplex PCR, and its TCRdb copy is limited to in-frame clones, with some not included. The sample gives over 120,000 clones, more than 70% of which show up once; around 12% is in the top ten. The receptor's source is a woman aged 50 to 60 with renal cell carcinoma. Specimen: blood, collected from a patient whose treatment included radiotherapy and nephrectomy. V and J are TRBV19 and TRBJ1-2, with 11 positions matching TRBD1. The DNA for the CDR3 is TGTGCCAGTAGTAGCGGGGACAGGGGGTACTATGGCTACACCTTC. This encodes CASSSGDRGYYGYTF.